This TCR beta chain was profiled in a study of blood T cell repertoires in COVID-19. Study-wide context: T cells, B-cell-depleted T cells, or PBMCs provided the cDNA or gDNA that served as material.

The CDR3 is 16 residues long. Germline V gene sequence: CDR1 KGHDR, CDR2 SFDVKD. V shed 0 bases and J shed 3 bases, with 10 bases lying between them. Authors' methods: Quantification of nucleated cells was approximated via reference gene primer amplification. Assay used: immunoSEQ multiplex PCR; TCRdb lists only in-frame clones, some missing. V and J calls and clone size are as listed in that table; D and trimming were resolved from the DNA. The table lists approximately 220,000 clones, approximately 83% of them singletons. The chain couples TRBV24-1 to TRBJ2-2; weak D call: TRBD1 (6 bases). The TCR originated in a young woman who had recovered from COVID-19. Sequenced input: peripheral blood. For the CDR3, the DNA is TGTGCCACCAGTGATTTGTTACAGGGCGACACCGGGGAGCTGTTTTTT. Protein sequence: CATSDLLQGDTGELFF.